Sequencing of this T cell receptor (beta chain) was carried out in a study of T cell changes during pregnancy in multiple sclerosis. The protocol was immunoSEQ multiplex PCR, while the TCRdb copy is restricted to in-frame clones and leaves out a portion. This sample has 75,000 to 100,000 clones, with approximately 92% found just once. Germline V gene data show CDR1 as KGHSH and CDR2 as LQKENI. The CDR3 has 18 amino acids. Germline trimming cut 5 bases from V and 4 bases from J; bases unmatched to any gene: 15. The sequencing used peripheral blood, collected after pregnancy. The sequence came from a female donor with multiple sclerosis, enrolled in a pregnancy study. This chain joins TRBV18 and TRBJ1-5; 9 positions agree with TRBD1. The CDR3 sequence: CASSSSPPTGGNNQPQHF. In nucleotides, the CDR3 is TGTGCCAGCTCATCCTCCCCCCCGACAGGGGGAAATAATCAGCCCCAGCATTTT.